The clone carrying this T cell receptor beta chain was observed many times. The data stem from a study of PD-L1 blockade in urothelial cancer. In the study overall: Blood-derived samples held a median roughly 150,000 T cells.

As to time point: pretreatment peripheral blood. The CDR3 is 13 amino acids. CDR1 is SEHNR, CDR2 FQNEAQ, per germline (reference sequence). V lost 4 bases and J 7 bases, leaving 14 bases between the germline ends. The table came from immunoSEQ multiplex PCR; TCRdb's copy has only in-frame clones and leaves some out. The table has 49,000 or so clones, 70% to 80% seen once. The receptor's source is a man aged 70 or older with urothelial cancer. Here the sequenced sample was PBMCs, taken around atezolizumab (anti-PD-L1) treatment. V and J are TRBV7-9 and TRBJ2-7, with D perhaps TRBD1 (5 bases). The CDR3: CASSSSEGVEQYF. As DNA, the CDR3 is TGTGCCAGCAGCTCCTCGGAAGGGGTTGAGCAGTACTTC.